What follows are 25 T cell receptor beta chains derived from one specimen sequenced in a study of metastatic and nonmetastatic thyroid tumors. All patients were treatment-naive before thyroid surgery. Through MiXCR, TCRdb re-clonotyped the PCR reads. Altogether about 25,000 clones are present, about 20% being singletons, with the ten largest covering 20% to 30%. The material sequenced was blood. All receptors come from a male donor with papillary thyroid cancer or a benign thyroid nodule (not recorded which). Some clones in this sample may be carry-over from other donors' samples.

This clone was seen repeatedly, ten times or more. This chain connects TRBV6-1 to TRBJ1-4, with a tentative D call TRBD1 (5 bases). V lost 6 bases and J lost 7, with 21 bases in between. Germline-derived CDR1 and CDR2 are MNHNS and SASEGT. The CDR3 has 16 amino acids. Here the CDR3 reads CASSLQLRRGGEKLFF. The DNA of the CDR3 is TGTGCCAGCAGCCTACAGCTACGTCGGGGCGGTGAAAAACTGTTTTTT.

This clone was observed at least ten times. This may arise from a read error, as a much more abundant clone is one base away. The J gene is TRBJ1-2, the V gene TRBV5-1; D unclear. Trimming left V 2 bases short and J 4 bases short, with 12 bases between. Germline CDR1 is SGHRS and CDR2 is YFSETQ. This CDR3 is built from 14 residues. The CDR3 DNA reads as TGCGCCAGCAGCTTCCTCTCGGAGTCCTATGGCTACACCTTC. Encoded protein: CASSFLSESYGYTF.

Worth noting for this clone: Here the CDR3 omits its conserved ending phenylalanine or tryptophan, so a read error is the likely source. The CDR3 coding sequence is TGCGCCAGCAGCTTCCAGGGACAGGAAGCTTTCCTT. The encoded protein is CASSFQGQEAFL. The gene calls are TRBV5-1 and TRBJ1-1, with 7 bases matching TRBD1. V was clipped by 2 bases and J by 8 bases; unmatched bases: 3. Germline assignment: CDR1 SGHRS and CDR2 YFSETQ. CDR3 length equals 12 residues.

With respect to this clone: One end of the junction fails to match germline, which may point to a read error. V is TRBV7-1 and J is TRBJ1-2, with TRBD1 identical over 7 bases. TRBV7-1 is flagged as an ORF with uncertain function. CDR3 length: 15 residues. Written as DNA, the CDR3 is TGCTCCAGCAGCTCCTGTGAGGGGGCGAACTATGGCTACACCTTC. It codes for CSSSSCEGANYGYTF.

This clone was counted many times. This chain uses TRBV29-1 with TRBJ2-2; weak D call: TRBD2 (5 bases). Germline lookup yields CDR1 SQVTM and CDR2 ANQGSEA. V was pared by 3 bases and J by 7 bases, with 9 bases between. The CDR3 is 12 amino acids. The CDR3 nucleotides are TGCAGCGTTGACCGAGGGATCGGGGAGCTGTTTTTT. Translation: CSVDRGIGELFF.

This clone appeared many times. Other DNA sequences from this sample encode an identical CDR3 as well. J is TRBJ1-2 and V is TRBV6-2 or TRBV6-3; tentatively, D is TRBD1 (5 bases). Germline-derived CDR1 and CDR2 are MNHEY and SVGEGT. V lost 6 bases and J lost 8, with 16 bases in between. The CDR3 contains 13 residues. CDR3: CASRYRDLRGYTF. In nucleotides, the CDR3 is TGTGCCAGCAGATACCGGGACCTCCGGGGCTACACCTTC.

V is TRBV5-1 and J is TRBJ2-1; 7 bases match TRBD1. From germline, CDR1 is SGHRS and CDR2 YFSETQ. This CDR3 spans 15 amino acids. The CDR3 here is CARSPTDRENNEQFF. CDR3 DNA sequence: TGCGCGCGCAGCCCTACCGACAGGGAAAATAATGAGCAGTTCTTC.

This clone has a handful of counts. The CDR3 DNA reads as TGTGCCACCAGTGTTAGGGCGGGAGGACTCACCGGGGAGCTGTTTTTT. As protein: CATSVRAGGLTGELFF. The chain joins TRBV24-1 to TRBJ2-2, with TRBD2 matching 8 bases. The CDR3 has 16 amino acids. Trimming removed 5 bases from V and 4 bases from J; junction bases left unmatched: 8. Germline V gene lookup returns CDR1 KGHDR and CDR2 SFDVKD.

Ten or more counts support this clone. The chain employs TRBV7-8 and TRBJ2-5; D is possibly TRBD1 (5 bases). V was trimmed by 5 bases and J by 5 bases, leaving 6 bases between them. Per germline, CDR1 SGHVS and CDR2 FQNEAQ. The CDR3 is 11 amino acids. CDR3 coding DNA: TGTGCCAGCAGCAACAGGGAGACCCAGTACTTC. Amino acid sequence: CASSNRETQYF.

The table lists this clone with many counts. The J gene is TRBJ2-5, the V gene TRBV5-1; 13 nucleotides line up with TRBD2. V shed 0 bases, J shed 5 bases, and the junction held 4 bases outside the gene matches. CDR1 is SGHRS, CDR2 YFSETQ, per germline. The CDR3 spans 16 residues. The DNA of the CDR3 is TGCGCCAGCAGCTTGGTAACTAGCGGGGGGGCCGAGACCCAGTACTTC. Translating gives CASSLVTSGGAETQYF.

The sample holds many counts of this clone. The chain carries TRBV10-1 and TRBJ2-5; TRBD2 matches 10 bases. The germline gives CDR1 WNHNN, CDR2 SYGVQD (reference sequence). With 7 bases clipped from V and 5 bases from J, the junction kept 10 bases outside the gene matches. The CDR3 totals 15 residues. Here the CDR3 reads CASTHGLAVAETQYF. Written as DNA, the CDR3 is TGCGCCAGCACCCATGGACTAGCGGTAGCGGAGACCCAGTACTTC.

Concerning this clone: Relative to the germline gene, one junction end is altered; a read error may explain this. This chain links TRBV6-5 with TRBJ1-3; D ambiguous. This CDR3 spans 15 amino acids. Germline V gene data show CDR1 as MNHEY and CDR2 as SVGAGI. This chain's CDR3 is CASIYSFRSGNAIYF. The CDR3 bases are TGTGCCAGCATTTACTCCTTCCGCTCTGGAAACGCCATATATTTT.

This clone showed up many times. The genes are TRBV5-6 and TRBJ1-5; 7 bases are shared with TRBD1. This CDR3 is 15 amino acids long. Germline V gene lookup returns CDR1 SGHDT and CDR2 YYEEEE. The trim removed 1 base at V and 1 base at J, leaving 2 bases unmatched. DNA of the CDR3: TGTGCCAGCAGCTTGAGGGGGCCCAGCAATCAGCCCCAGCATTTT. This sequence encodes CASSLRGPSNQPQHF.

This clone came up many times. The chain joins TRBV6-6 to TRBJ2-1; D might be TRBD1 (5 bases). This CDR3 region has 18 residues. CDR1 MNHNY and CDR2 SVGAGI come from the germline V gene (reference sequence). V was trimmed by 1 base and J by 0 bases, leaving 16 bases between them. The CDR3 bases are TGTGCCAGCAGTTACTTTGGGTGGGGCCGCCGCTCCTACAATGAGCAGTTCTTC. This translates into CASSYFGWGRRSYNEQFF.

At least ten counts were recorded for this clone. This chain connects TRBV27 to TRBJ1-5; 7 nucleotides line up with TRBD1. V dropped 7 bases and J dropped 1; count of bases not matched to a gene: 7. There are 15 residues in the CDR3. Germline V gene data show CDR1 as MNHEY and CDR2 as SMNVEV (reference sequence). In DNA form, the CDR3 reads TGTGCCAGCAAGGAGGACAGGAGAAGCAATCAGCCCCAGCATTTT. Encoded protein: CASKEDRRSNQPQHF.

At least ten counts were recorded for this clone. The rearrangement uses TRBV18 and TRBJ1-1; D remains ambiguous. Germline CDR1 and CDR2: KGHSH and LQKENI. This CDR3 contains 13 residues. Between the trimmed V and J ends, which lost 2 bases and 7 bases, there was a span of 11 bases. CDR3 loop: CASSPEIEREAFF. CDR3 nucleotides: TGTGCCAGCTCACCAGAAATCGAGCGTGAAGCTTTCTTT.

The rearrangement uses TRBV30 and TRBJ2-3; possibly TRBD2 for D (6 bases). V lost 5 bases, J lost 11 bases, and 23 bases lay in between. Germline values: CDR1 GTSNPN, CDR2 SVGIG (reference sequence). The CDR3 length is 14 residues. The CDR3 is CAWRERAGTYEQYF. CDR3 nucleotide sequence: TGTGCCTGGCGGGAGAGGGCGGGAACCTACGAGCAGTATTTT.

The table lists this clone with many counts. The genes are TRBV7-2 and TRBJ2-7; possible D gene TRBD2, 6 bases. CDR3 length: 14 amino acids. Germline loops: CDR1 SGHTA, CDR2 FQGNSA. The V and J ends lost 0 bases and 4 bases respectively, with 10 bases between them. The DNA of the CDR3 is TGTGCCAGCAGCTTAGCTGGGACTGGATACGAGCAGTACTTC. Protein: CASSLAGTGYEQYF.

J is TRBJ1-5 and V is TRBV6-2 or TRBV6-3; D uncertain. The CDR3 runs 11 residues. V lost 7 bases and J lost 11, with 12 bases in between. Germline values: CDR1 MNHEY, CDR2 SVGEGT. The CDR3 reads CASNSGSSQHF. Written as DNA, the CDR3 is TGTGCCAGCAACTCCGGGTCATCCCAGCATTTT.

This clone was seen repeatedly, ten times or more. The genes are TRBV4-3 and TRBJ2-6; D unclear. CDR1 and CDR2 from the germline V gene are LGHNA and YSLEER. The CDR3 loop spans 16 amino acids. Trimming took off 0 bases at V and 0 bases at J, with 6 bases between the two ends. CDR3 protein: CASSQESSSGANVLTF. The CDR3 nucleotides are TGCGCCAGCAGCCAAGAATCAAGCTCTGGGGCCAACGTCCTGACTTTC.

This clone has at least ten counts. The J gene is TRBJ2-1, the V gene TRBV9; D unresolved. CDR1 is SGDLS, CDR2 YYNGEE, per germline. The CDR3 spans 13 residues. Between the trimmed V and J ends, which lost 0 bases and 6 bases, there was a span of 7 bases. CDR3 sequence (DNA): TGTGCCAGCAGCGTAGCCTCCCTCAATGAGCAGTTCTTC. It encodes CASSVASLNEQFF.

This clone was seen many times. This chain joins TRBV18 and TRBJ2-3, with a possible D match to TRBD2 (6 bases). Germline-derived CDR1 and CDR2 are KGHSH and LQKENI. Trimming took off 0 bases at V and 8 bases at J, with 15 bases between the two ends. This CDR3 comprises 15 residues. CDR3 nucleotide sequence: TGTGCCAGCTCACCACCGACTAGAGGGGCAGCTACGCAGTATTTT. It encodes CASSPPTRGAATQYF.

A few counts support this clone. The rearrangement links TRBV7-9 to TRBJ2-5; D is possibly TRBD2 (6 bases). Germline V gives CDR1 SEHNR, CDR2 FQNEAQ (reference sequence). Trimming took off 5 bases at V and 0 bases at J, with 13 bases between the two ends. This CDR3 region has 15 residues. In DNA, the CDR3 is TGTGCCAGCAGCCCGGGACTCTGGAACCAAGAGACCCAGTACTTC. It specifies CASSPGLWNQETQYF.

At least ten counts were recorded for this clone. This sequence joins TRBV28 and TRBJ2-6; no clear D gene. This CDR3 has 15 amino acids. Trimming removed 0 bases from V and 1 base from J, with 4 bases in between. Germline CDR1 MDHEN, CDR2 SYDVKM. CDR3 nucleotide sequence: TGTGCCAGCAGTTTATGGGGATCTGGGGCCAACGTCCTGACTTTC. Its protein is CASSLWGSGANVLTF.

This clone was seen many times. Here the CDR3 reads CASSLGLGLWGYTF. Here the CDR3 DNA reads TGTGCCAGCAGCTTAGGATTGGGGTTGTGGGGCTACACCTTC. The chain recombines TRBV28 with TRBJ1-2; D unclear. With 6 bases removed from V and 8 bases from J, the gap between germline ends came to 19 bases. Germline CDR1 and CDR2: MDHEN and SYDVKM. The CDR3 runs 14 residues.